This entry lists 17 T cell receptor beta chains sequenced from one sample in a study of T cell repertoires in MIS-A myocarditis. Libraries were prepared by immunoSEQ multiplex PCR; TCRdb keeps only in-frame clonotypes and omits some of them. This table has roughly 6,600 clones, 78% appearing once. What was sequenced was right inferior lung lobe tissue obtained at autopsy. All receptors come from a man aged 18 to 29 with fulminant myocarditis from multisystem inflammatory syndrome in adults (MIS-A) after COVID-19.

V is TRBV5-1 and J is TRBJ2-1; D might be TRBD1 (6 bases). The CDR3 is 16 residues long. V was shortened by 1 base and J by 10 bases, with 21 bases between the two germline ends. The germline V gene has CDR1 SGHRS and CDR2 YFSETQ. CDR3 in DNA: TGCGCCAGCAGCTTGATTGCCCAGGGGAACATCAGGGAGCAGTTCTTC. It encodes CASSLIAQGNIREQFF.

V gene TRBV12-5 combines with J gene TRBJ1-1; a possible D gene is TRBD1 (6 bases). Per the germline V gene, CDR1 is LGHNT and CDR2 is FRNRAP. V lost 1 base, J lost 5 bases, and 20 bases lay in between. The CDR3 loop spans 17 amino acids. The CDR3 here is CASGLDTGGAVPTEAFF. The CDR3 DNA sequence: TGTGCTAGTGGTTTGGACACGGGGGGCGCCGTTCCGACTGAAGCTTTCTTT.

The chain is built from TRBV7-9 and TRBJ1-6; D unclear. CDR1 is SEHNR, CDR2 FQNEAQ, per germline (reference sequence). Trimming shortened V by 3 bases and J by 7 bases, and 10 bases separated the two germline ends. This CDR3 has 14 residues. The CDR3 nucleotides are TGTGCCAGCAGCTTGGTCTGGGAGAATTCACCCCTCCACTTT. Its translation: CASSLVWENSPLHF.

The chain joins TRBV27 to TRBJ1-2; D remains ambiguous. The V gene's germline CDR1 is MNHEY and CDR2 SMNVEV (reference sequence). This CDR3 has 14 amino acids. The ends were cut back, 2 bases at V and 6 bases at J, with 13 bases in the middle. The CDR3 DNA is TGTGCCAGCAGTTTAAGGAGCGGACGGGATGGCTACACCTTC. This sequence encodes CASSLRSGRDGYTF.

As to this clone: The sample has other DNA sequences that encode this CDR3 too. The chain couples TRBV5-1 to TRBJ1-6; D uncertain. There are 17 residues in the CDR3. CDR1 and CDR2 from the germline V gene are SGHRS and YFSETQ. Trimming cost V 0 bases and J 0 bases, with 10 bases left between them. DNA of the CDR3: TGCGCCAGCAGCTTGGAGCCGGTCAGCTCCTATAATTCACCCCTCCACTTT. It is translated as CASSLEPVSSYNSPLHF.

A single count supports this clone. The V and J genes are TRBV6-4 and TRBJ2-3, with 11 bases that match TRBD2. Unmatched junction bases numbered 3, after V lost 3 bases and J lost 4 bases. This CDR3 has 15 amino acids. Germline V CDR1 and CDR2: MRHNA, SNTAGT. Here the CDR3 reads CASSELAGEADTQYF. The CDR3 bases are TGTGCCAGCAGTGAACTAGCGGGAGAAGCAGATACGCAGTATTTT.

This sequence joins TRBV25-1 and TRBJ2-1; D may correspond to TRBD1 or TRBD2 (6 bases each). The germline V and J ends were trimmed by 10 bases and 0 bases, with 13 bases remaining between them. The CDR3 consists of 14 residues. In germline, CDR1 is MGHDK, CDR2 SYGVNS. The CDR3 sequence: CATSGALSYNEQFF. CDR3 DNA sequence: TGTGCCACCTCGGGGGCCCTCTCCTACAATGAGCAGTTCTTC.

The V and J genes are TRBV2 and TRBJ2-1, with 8 bases fitting TRBD2. V gave up 6 bases and J gave up 6 bases; unmatched junction bases: 7. Looked up from germline, CDR1 is SNHLY and CDR2 is FYNNEI. The CDR3 runs to 14 residues. CDR3: CASRPNGGGNEQFF. In nucleotides, the CDR3 is TGTGCCAGCAGACCAAACGGGGGGGGCAATGAGCAGTTCTTC.

The rearrangement uses TRBV5-6 and TRBJ1-1, with TRBD1 matching 7 bases. V gave up 4 bases and J gave up 4 bases; unmatched junction bases: 10. Germline V gives CDR1 SGHDT, CDR2 YYEEEE. This CDR3 has 15 amino acids. The CDR3 DNA follows: TGTGCCAGCAGCCTCCCGCAACAGGGGAGCACTGAAGCTTTCTTT. It encodes CASSLPQQGSTEAFF.

This clone was seen only a few times. The CDR3 loop is CASSVGEGARGEAFF. CDR3 coding DNA: TGTGCCAGCAGCGTAGGGGAGGGGGCGCGGGGTGAAGCTTTCTTT. V is TRBV9 and J is TRBJ1-1; 7 bases agree with TRBD1. After removal of 0 bases from V and 7 bases from J, the junction contained 9 bases not matched to a gene. The CDR3 is made up of 15 amino acids. CDR1 and CDR2 (germline): SGDLS, YYNGEE.

This clone was picked up a small number of times. The chain employs TRBV12-1 and TRBJ1-1. TRBV12-1 is classified as a pseudogene. The CDR3 consists of 14 residues. Here the CDR3 reads CAGSPWPQNTEAFF. The CDR3 DNA reads TGTGCCGGATCGCCGTGGCCACAGAACACTGAAGCTTTCTTT.

The chain uses TRBV27 and TRBJ2-3, with 11 bases matching TRBD2. CDR3 length equals 13 residues. Trimming at V came to 9 bases and at J to 3 bases, leaving 2 bases not matched to a gene. Germline V gives CDR1 MNHEY, CDR2 SMNVEV (reference sequence). CDR3 in amino acids: CASLAGGTDTQYF. The CDR3 bases are TGTGCCAGTTTAGCGGGAGGGACAGATACGCAGTATTTT.

V is TRBV2 and J is TRBJ2-1; TRBD1 agrees at 10 bases. Trimming cost V 8 bases and J 0 bases; bases outside gene matches: 7. CDR1 is SNHLY, CDR2 FYNNEI, per germline. There are 16 residues in the CDR3. CDR3 sequence (DNA): TGTGCCAGCTTAAGGACAGGGGGACTCTCCTACAATGAGCAGTTCTTC. Translating it yields CASLRTGGLSYNEQFF.

This chain links TRBV9 with TRBJ1-1; 10 nucleotides line up with TRBD1. The CDR3 covers 13 residues. Germline assignment: CDR1 SGDLS and CDR2 YYNGEE. The V gene end was trimmed by 4 bases and the J gene end by 4 bases; junction bases not matched to a gene: 1. Here the CDR3 DNA reads TGTGCCAGCAGCCGGACAGGGGGCACTGAAGCTTTCTTT. Protein sequence: CASSRTGGTEAFF.

The chain combines TRBV27 with TRBJ1-1; D not resolved. Germline loops: CDR1 MNHEY, CDR2 SMNVEV (reference sequence). The germline V and J ends were trimmed by 7 bases and 4 bases, with 19 bases remaining between them. The CDR3 sequence is 15 residues long. This CDR3 is CASNYQVGHATEAFF. In DNA, the CDR3 is TGTGCCAGCAATTACCAAGTCGGTCATGCCACTGAAGCTTTCTTT.

This clone was recorded once. V and J are TRBV4-1 and TRBJ1-2; D remains ambiguous. The CDR3 covers 13 residues. V shed 0 bases and J shed 3 bases, with 5 bases lying between them. Germline-derived CDR1 and CDR2 are MGHRA and YSYEKL. In nucleotides, the CDR3 is TGCGCCAGCAGCCAAGAAAGGGACTATGGCTACACCTTC. Residues: CASSQERDYGYTF.

This clone has a single count. CDR3 in DNA: TGTGCCAGCAGCGAGTATTATAAGAGGAATGAGCAGTTCTTC. Its protein product is CASSEYYKRNEQFF. The gene calls are TRBV6-2 or TRBV6-3 and TRBJ2-1; unclear D gene. The CDR3 covers 14 residues. V lost 6 bases and J lost 7, with 16 bases in between. The germline V gene has CDR1 MNHEY and CDR2 SVGEGT.